A single sample is the source of the 17 T cell receptor beta chains below, sequenced in a study of neurological immune-mediated disorders. TCRdb re-called the 5' RACE reads with MiXCR, one entry per CDR3 protein. The profile shows 45,000 or so distinct CDR3 sequences, roughly 13% of them singletons. The sequenced sample was PBMCs. These receptors were obtained from a female donor in good health.

This clonotype has at least ten counts. The V and J genes are TRBV6-6 and TRBJ1-2; unclear D gene. The germline V gene has CDR1 MNHNY and CDR2 SVGAGI (reference sequence). Trimming shortened V by 6 bases and J by 9 bases, and 8 bases separated the two germline ends. This CDR3 comprises 10 residues. This CDR3 is CASSAESYTF. The CDR3, as DNA: TGTGCCAGCAGCGCGGAGAGCTACACCTTC.

V usage is TRBV2 and J usage is TRBJ1-5, with 7 nucleotides matching TRBD1. V lost 9 bases and J lost 7; bases outside the gene matches: 9. Germline CDR1 SNHLY, CDR2 FYNNEI. The CDR3 extends over 13 amino acids. CDR3 region: CASIQGKGQPQHF. CDR3 sequence (DNA): TGTGCCAGTATACAGGGGAAGGGACAGCCCCAGCATTTT.

The sample holds a few counts of this clonotype. The gene calls are TRBV12-5 and TRBJ2-7; 9 bases match TRBD1. V lost 4 bases to trimming and J lost 4 bases; unmatched junction nucleotides: 8. The germline V gene encodes CDR1 LGHNT and CDR2 FRNRAP. CDR3 size: 15 residues. Here the CDR3 DNA reads TGTGCTAGTGGTTGGGGACAGGGAGGGCTATACGAGCAGTACTTC. Amino acid sequence: CASGWGQGGLYEQYF.

The table lists this clonotype with many counts. This chain joins TRBV5-6 and TRBJ1-6, with 7 bases lining up with TRBD1. Germline CDR1 reads SGHDT; CDR2 reads YYEEEE. V was pared by 2 bases and J by 11 bases, with 4 bases of the junction left unmatched. The CDR3 sequence is 13 residues long. The CDR3 DNA reads as TGTGCCAGCAGCTTACAGGGGCATCCACCCCTCCACTTT. Its translation: CASSLQGHPPLHF.

This clonotype was seen repeatedly, ten times or more. The chain links TRBV5-1 to TRBJ2-5, with unresolved D. The CDR3 runs to 14 residues. The V end lost 5 bases, the J end lost 5 bases, and 16 bases lay between the germline ends. Germline-derived CDR1 and CDR2 are SGHRS and YFSETQ. The CDR3 protein is CASSRAPLGETQYF. Written as DNA, the CDR3 is TGCGCCAGCAGTAGGGCCCCCTTGGGGGAGACCCAGTACTTC.

This clonotype appeared a few times. CDR3 nucleotides: TGTGCCAGCAGCCCCGGCGAGGGCGGGTGGGCTGAAGCTTTCTTT. Translated: CASSPGEGGWAEAFF. The V gene is TRBV5-6, the J gene TRBJ1-1; D is unresolved. The CDR3 extends over 15 amino acids. Deletions cut 4 bases from V and 6 bases from J, with 19 bases between. CDR1 is SGHDT and CDR2 is YYEEEE in the germline V gene.

The sample holds many counts of this clonotype. The J gene is TRBJ2-5, the V gene TRBV5-6; D is tentatively TRBD1 or TRBD2 (6 bases each). Between the trimmed V and J ends, which lost 2 bases and 5 bases, there was a span of 19 bases. CDR3 length: 16 residues. The germline CDR1 and CDR2 sequences are SGHDT and YYEEEE. CDR3 DNA sequence: TGTGCCAGCAGCTTTCTGGGGGGCGTCGTAATGGAGACCCAGTACTTC. It encodes CASSFLGGVVMETQYF.

This clonotype has at least ten counts. The rearrangement uses TRBV7-9 and TRBJ1-1, with D maybe TRBD1 (5 bases). The ends were cut back, 1 base at V and 7 bases at J, with 10 bases in the middle. There are 13 residues in the CDR3. Germline values: CDR1 SEHNR, CDR2 FQNEAQ (reference sequence). CDR3 sequence (DNA): TGTGCCAGCAGCTTAGAGGGGAAGGTTGAAGCTTTCTTT. This translates into CASSLEGKVEAFF.

This clonotype was counted ten times or more. The chain joins TRBV6-1 to TRBJ2-4; D unresolved. This CDR3 has 18 amino acids. Germline values: CDR1 MNHNS, CDR2 SASEGT. Trimming took off 0 bases at V and 0 bases at J, with 15 bases between the two ends. CDR3 in amino acids: CASSEAGRAYGAKNIQYF. The CDR3 nucleotides are TGTGCCAGCAGTGAAGCCGGACGGGCTTACGGAGCCAAAAACATTCAGTACTTC.

This clonotype has a count of ten or more. CDR3 in amino acids: CSVVPGQDEQFF. The CDR3 DNA reads as TGCAGCGTTGTACCCGGCCAGGACGAGCAGTTCTTC. V gene TRBV29-1 combines with J gene TRBJ2-1; D call uncertain. The germline V gene encodes CDR1 SQVTM and CDR2 ANQGSEA. V was shortened by 4 bases and J by 10 bases, with 14 bases between the two germline ends. This CDR3 region has 12 residues.

This clonotype occurred many times. This chain connects TRBV2 to TRBJ2-2; 10 nucleotides align to TRBD2. The CDR3 length is 16 residues. Unmatched junction bases numbered 10, after V lost 1 base and J lost 11 bases. From germline, CDR1 is SNHLY and CDR2 FYNNEI. CDR3 sequence (DNA): TGTGCCAGCAGTGAAGAAGCGGGGGGGGAAGGAAGAGAGCTGTTTTTT. It specifies CASSEEAGGEGRELFF.

The sample holds many counts of this clonotype. The chain uses TRBV6-6 and TRBJ1-4, with D perhaps matching TRBD1 (6 bases). This CDR3 is built from 15 residues. The V gene lost 5 bases and the J gene lost 2 bases, with 12 bases spanning the gap. Germline V gene lookup returns CDR1 MNHNY and CDR2 SVGAGI (reference sequence). CDR3 protein: CASSAAGGTNEKLFF. The CDR3 region has the DNA TGTGCCAGCAGTGCCGCGGGGGGCACTAATGAAAAACTGTTTTTT.

To note about this clonotype: This could be a read error, since a much larger clone is one nucleotide away. The V gene is TRBV20-1, the J gene TRBJ1-1, with D perhaps TRBD1 (6 bases). Per germline, CDR1 DFQATT and CDR2 SNEGSKA (reference sequence). The CDR3 sequence is 13 residues long. The CDR3 sequence is CSATGHMKTEAFF. In DNA form, the CDR3 reads TGCAGTGCAACAGGGCACATGAAAACTGAAGCTTTCTTT.

This clonotype showed up many times. This sequence joins TRBV7-2 and TRBJ2-6; D gene uncertain. Per germline, CDR1 SGHTA and CDR2 FQGNSA. With 7 bases removed from V and 0 bases from J, the gap between germline ends came to 13 bases. The CDR3 sequence is 16 residues long. The CDR3 reads CASTLTASSGANVLTF. The CDR3 DNA sequence: TGTGCCAGCACCCTCACCGCAAGCTCTGGGGCCAACGTCCTGACTTTC. The whole variable domain, filled in from reference TRBV7-2 and TRBJ2-6, reads GAGVSQSPSNKVTEKGKDVELRCDPISGHTALYWYRQSLGQGLEFLIYFQGNSAPDKSGLPSDRFSAERTGGSVSTLTIQRTQQEDSAVYLCASTLTASSGANVLTFGAGSRLTVL.

V usage is TRBV6-1 and J usage is TRBJ2-7; TRBD2 is a possible D gene (5 bases). Trimming took off 7 bases at V and 5 bases at J, with 18 bases between the two ends. The CDR3 has 14 amino acids. CDR1 and CDR2 (germline): MNHNS, SASEGT. DNA for the CDR3: TGTGCCAGCACCACGGCAGAGGGATTCCACGAGCAGTACTTC. Residues: CASTTAEGFHEQYF.

The sample holds many counts of this clonotype. J is TRBJ2-2 and V is TRBV5-1, with 8 bases aligning to TRBD2. Losses at the gene ends were 3 bases for V and 1 base for J; bases not matched to a gene: 2. The CDR3 runs to 15 residues. CDR1 and CDR2 (germline): SGHRS, YFSETQ. The CDR3 DNA follows: TGCGCCAGCAGCTACCTAGCGGGGAACACCGGGGAGCTGTTTTTT. Protein product: CASSYLAGNTGELFF.

This clonotype was seen at least ten times. The chain carries TRBV5-1 and TRBJ2-1, with TRBD2 identical over 7 bases. Trimming removed 4 bases from V and 2 bases from J; junction bases left unmatched: 6. Per germline, CDR1 SGHRS and CDR2 YFSETQ. CDR3 length: 15 residues. This CDR3 reads CASSPTSDPYNEQFF. CDR3 DNA sequence: TGCGCCAGCAGCCCTACTAGCGATCCCTACAATGAGCAGTTCTTC. The variable domain in full, completed from reference TRBV5-1 and TRBJ2-1, reads KAGVTQTPRYLIKTRGQQVTLSCSPISGHRSVSWYQQTPGQGLQFLFEYFSETQRNKGNFPGRFSGRQFSNSRSEMNVSTLELGDSALYLCASSPTSDPYNEQFFGPGTRLTVL.